Following are 10 T cell receptor beta chains from one sample sequenced in a study of multiple sclerosis patients with progressive multifocal leukoencephalopathy. Specified time point: around 12 months of natalizumab therapy. Sequencing used immunoSEQ multiplex PCR; TCRdb keeps in-frame clones, though not all of them. Of 20,000 to 25,000 clones in the sample, approximately 89% were seen once. The material sequenced was PBMCs, taken from a patient treated with natalizumab. These receptors came from a man aged 30 to 45 with multiple sclerosis.

The CDR3 spells CASRTSGGAHEQYF. DNA of the CDR3: TGTGCCAGTAGAACCTCAGGAGGGGCCCACGAGCAGTACTTC. The chain employs TRBV19 and TRBJ2-5; D might be TRBD2 (6 bases). Gene TRBJ2-7 matches the end of the DNA better, so the J call may be wrong. This CDR3 region has 14 residues. The germline gives CDR1 LNHDA, CDR2 SQIVND (reference sequence).

The J gene is TRBJ1-4, the V gene TRBV30, with 7 bases aligning to TRBD1. This CDR3 comprises 15 residues. Trimming took 5 bases from V and 3 from J; bases not matched to a gene: 9. Germline CDR1 is GTSNPN and CDR2 is SVGIG (reference sequence). CDR3 sequence (DNA): TGTGCCTGGGGTCGACCAGGGGGGCCTAATGAAAAACTGTTTTTT. Its protein is CAWGRPGGPNEKLFF.

The CDR3 region is CASSLRVVNNEQFF. For the CDR3, the DNA is TGTGCCAGCAGTTTGCGGGTCGTAAACAATGAGCAGTTCTTC. The genes are TRBV27 and TRBJ2-1; the D gene is possibly TRBD2 (5 bases). The CDR3 is 14 residues long. V was pared by 3 bases and J by 5 bases, with 11 bases between. The germline gives CDR1 MNHEY, CDR2 SMNVEV (reference sequence).

Only one count was recorded for this clone. The J gene is TRBJ1-2, the V gene TRBV4-2; D ambiguous. Germline loops: CDR1 LGHNA, CDR2 YNFKEQ. This CDR3 has 13 amino acids. The germline V and J ends were trimmed by 0 bases and 4 bases, with 6 bases remaining between them. This chain's CDR3 is CASSQDGSYGYTF. As DNA, the CDR3 is TGTGCCAGCAGCCAAGATGGCAGCTATGGCTACACCTTC.

This chain links TRBV7-9 with TRBJ2-5; TRBD2 matches at 10 bases. Germline trimming cut 5 bases from V and 4 bases from J; bases unmatched to any gene: 10. From germline, CDR1 is SEHNR and CDR2 FQNEAQ (reference sequence). The CDR3 is 16 residues long. The CDR3 DNA follows: TGTGCCAGCAGCACCTCCGGGACTAGCGTTGGAGAGACCCAGTACTTC. This codes for CASSTSGTSVGETQYF.

This clone was observed a few times. This chain links TRBV6-6 with TRBJ1-2, with D tentatively TRBD1 (5 bases). The length of the CDR3 is 14 residues. Germline CDR1 MNHNY, CDR2 SVGAGI (reference sequence). Trimming took off 2 bases at V and 6 bases at J, with 13 bases between the two ends. The CDR3: CASSYEGPLNGYTF. CDR3 DNA: TGTGCCAGCAGTTACGAGGGGCCCCTTAATGGCTACACCTTC.

The chain is built from TRBV21-1 and TRBJ1-2. TRBV21-1 is a pseudogene. The CDR3 is 15 amino acids. The CDR3 DNA follows: TGTGCCAGCAGCAACAGACCCCCGACGTCGCTAGGCTACACCTTC. Translation: CASSNRPPTSLGYTF.

The chain has TRBV27 and TRBJ2-3, with 7 nucleotides matching TRBD2. CDR3 length equals 16 residues. CDR1 is MNHEY and CDR2 is SMNVEV in the germline V gene (reference sequence). Trimming removed 5 bases from V and 5 bases from J; junction bases left unmatched: 13. CDR3 sequence: CASSPFPSGAVDTQYF. DNA for the CDR3: TGTGCCAGCAGTCCCTTTCCTAGCGGAGCGGTAGATACGCAGTATTTT.

The CDR3 is CASSYLEGLDTEAFF. The DNA for the CDR3 is TGCGCCAGCAGCTATTTAGAAGGTCTGGACACTGAAGCTTTCTTT. This chain uses TRBV5-1 with TRBJ1-1; no reliable D call. The CDR3 has 15 residues. V was clipped by 3 bases and J by 3 bases, with 15 bases between them. Germline V gives CDR1 SGHRS, CDR2 YFSETQ.

This rearrangement joins TRBV19 to TRBJ2-1; a weak D match, TRBD1 (6 bases). The germline V and J ends were trimmed by 8 bases and 10 bases, with 30 bases remaining between them. CDR3 length: 17 amino acids. The V gene's germline CDR1 is LNHDA and CDR2 SQIVND (reference sequence). The CDR3, as DNA: TGTGCCAGTTCAAGGCGCAGGGGCGCCATCTTGCTGGACGAGCAGTTCTTC. The encoded protein is CASSRRRGAILLDEQFF.